This entry lists 9 T cell receptor beta chains sequenced from one sample in a study of PD-L1 blockade in urothelial cancer. Stated time point: pretreatment peripheral blood. Generated by immunoSEQ multiplex PCR, the TCRdb table keeps only in-frame clones and is missing some. The sample includes nearly 45,000 clones, roughly 88% seen only once; the top ten take roughly 25%. This specimen consisted of PBMCs, obtained around atezolizumab (anti-PD-L1) treatment. The receptors originated from a donor at least 40 years old with urothelial cancer.

This chain links TRBV4-2 with TRBJ2-5; a weak D match, TRBD2 (5 bases). This CDR3 has 14 residues. Germline CDR1 is LGHNA and CDR2 is YNFKEQ. The V and J ends lost 4 bases and 0 bases respectively, with 9 bases between them. CDR3 nucleotide sequence: TGTGCCAGCAGCCCAGTGGGAGACCAAGAGACCCAGTACTTC. Protein sequence: CASSPVGDQETQYF.

This chain connects TRBV7-6 to TRBJ2-7; 11 bases line up with TRBD2. J gave up 7 bases and V 4 bases, and 9 bases lay outside the gene matches. CDR3 size: 15 residues. CDR1 SGHVS and CDR2 FNYEAQ come from the germline V gene. CDR3: CASSSLAGGPGEQYF. The CDR3 DNA is TGTGCCAGCAGCTCATTAGCGGGAGGGCCGGGAGAGCAGTACTTC.

The V call is TRBV7-9, the J call TRBJ2-7; 7 bases are a match to TRBD2. The CDR3 is made up of 14 amino acids. CDR1 is SEHNR, CDR2 FQNEAQ, per germline (reference sequence). The junction had 10 bases not matched to a gene; V was cut back by 5 bases and J by 6 bases. CDR3 sequence: CASSARGDGGEQYF. DNA of the CDR3: TGTGCCAGCAGCGCCCGGGGGGATGGTGGCGAGCAGTACTTC.

V gene TRBV7-3 combines with J gene TRBJ1-1; the D gene is possibly TRBD1 (6 bases). This CDR3 has 15 residues. V was trimmed by 2 bases and J by 5 bases, leaving 15 bases between them. Germline V lookup: CDR1 SGHTA, CDR2 FQGTGA. CDR3 sequence reads: CASSLGPRGGTEAFF. Here the CDR3 DNA reads TGTGCCAGCAGCTTAGGCCCAAGGGGGGGGACTGAAGCTTTCTTT.

This chain links TRBV11-3 with TRBJ1-2; 11 nucleotides line up with TRBD1. The length of the CDR3 is 16 residues. The ends lost 6 bases at V and 8 bases at J; junction bases unmatched: 14. Germline assignment: CDR1 SGHNT and CDR2 YENEEA. CDR3: CASSPYAGTGGRGYTF. The CDR3 DNA reads as TGTGCCAGCAGTCCCTATGCCGGGACAGGGGGACGCGGCTACACCTTC.

The chain is built from TRBV5-1 and TRBJ2-7; weak D call: TRBD2 (6 bases). CDR3 length: 14 amino acids. Germline V gene lookup returns CDR1 SGHRS and CDR2 YFSETQ. V lost 3 bases, J lost 8 bases, and 18 bases lay in between. The CDR3 bases are TGCGCCAGCAGCTGGGGGACCCCTGGGAGGCAGCAGTACTTC. It codes for CASSWGTPGRQQYF.

This chain links TRBV5-4 with TRBJ1-5; TRBD1 matches at 7 bases. The length of the CDR3 is 17 residues. The germline V gene has CDR1 SGHNT and CDR2 YYREEE (reference sequence). Trimming cost V 2 bases and J 3 bases; bases outside gene matches: 11. CDR3 protein: CASSFRASGGSNQPQHF. The CDR3 region has the DNA TGTGCCAGCAGCTTTCGGGCGTCAGGGGGATCCAATCAGCCCCAGCATTTT.

The chain employs TRBV4-3 and TRBJ1-4; TRBD1 aligns across 8 bases. Germline V gives CDR1 LGHNA, CDR2 YSLEER. V lost 1 base and J lost 0; bases outside the gene matches: 4. CDR3 length equals 17 residues. CDR3 in amino acids: CASSQATGVATNEKLFF. CDR3 coding DNA: TGCGCCAGCAGCCAAGCGACAGGGGTCGCAACTAATGAAAAACTGTTTTTT.

V is TRBV9 and J is TRBJ2-1; perhaps TRBD2 as D (6 bases). Per germline, CDR1 SGDLS and CDR2 YYNGEE. The CDR3 is 15 amino acids. Trimming took 0 bases from V and 7 from J, leaving 14 bases between them. The CDR3 is CASSVVGRDSNEQFF. The CDR3 DNA reads as TGTGCCAGCAGCGTAGTAGGGCGGGATTCAAATGAGCAGTTCTTC.